This T cell receptor beta chain was identified during a study of blood T cell repertoires in COVID-19 (dated by TCRdb to about 2020). Context from the whole study: Samples covering the acute and convalescent phases of COVID-19 were provided by collaborators in the United States, Italy and Spain. The samples were drawn from the first 160 participants of the ongoing ImmuneRACE study and from roughly 1,300 subjects provided by 6 global collaborators. Where available, HLA class I and class II types were obtained from metadata supplied by the sample provider rather than from assay-based typing. The repertoires were released in a freely available public database meant as a resource for research on the immune response to SARS-CoV-2. The dataset comprised deeply sampled blood TCRbeta repertoires from subjects exposed to, actively infected with, or recovered from COVID-19. Sample metadata almost always included a de-identified subject ID, COVID-19 status, age in years and sex. The material from the prospective study consisted of cDNA or gDNA derived from T cells, B-cell-depleted T cells, or PBMCs.

This clone was observed a handful of times. Its cognate antigen has yet to be identified. No much larger clone exists at a distance of one base, and base qualities are not known. TCRbeta CDR3 regions were amplified from genomic DNA by means of the immunoSEQ Assay, a bias-controlled multiplex PCR. The published analysis was carried out like this. The number of nucleated cells in each sample was estimated from the amplification of reference gene primers within the assay. Sequence reads were collapsed and filtered to measure the absolute abundance of every unique TCRbeta CDR3 rearrangement. For each sample, productive Simpson clonality was calculated as the square root of Simpson's diversity index across productive rearrangements. TCRdb limited this immuneACCESS table to in-frame rearrangements with V and J called. A share of clones is missing; checked studies link under half to unresolved V genes, and the rest is unexplained. V, J and clone size reflect that table, while D and trimming were determined from the DNA. The sample data list around 170,000 clones, and approximately 88% of these were observed just once. In total, the top ten clones hold less than 15% of the sample.

Points the paper makes about the study in general: The amount of clinical and demographic metadata varied by source and participant and was provided uncurated.

Collaborating institutions collected whole blood in K2EDTA tubes following their own protocols. For TCRbeta analysis, collaborators shipped samples in one of three forms: frozen whole blood, isolated PBMCs, or DNA extracted from either of those sample types. As encoded in the germline V gene, CDR1 is MGHDK while CDR2 is SYGVNS. V gives up 1 base and J gives up 5 bases, and the segment between their germline ends measures 14 bases. The CDR3 runs 16 amino acids, cysteine and phenylalanine included. The entry retains the CDR3 DNA only, 48 bases that are in frame from base 1. Sequenced material: peripheral blood. The rearrangement combines TRBV25-1 with TRBJ2-2; no D segment can be confidently identified. The clonotype originates from a man between 18 and 29 years old with active or convalescent COVID-19. The DNA is as follows: TGTGCCAGCAGTGAATTCGCCCCCCTTAGTACCGGGGAGCTGTTTTTT. The encoded protein is CASSEFAPLSTGELFF.